This T cell receptor (beta chain) appears in the sequencing data of a study of blood T cell repertoires in COVID-19. Study-wide background: From the United States, Italy and Spain came samples of acute and convalescent COVID-19. T cells, B-cell-depleted T cells, or PBMCs supplied cDNA or gDNA.

Authors' processing steps: Amplification of reference gene primers was used by the study to estimate nucleated cell counts. Data came from immunoSEQ multiplex PCR; TCRdb stores just in-frame clones and leaves some out. From that table come the V and J calls and clone size; the DNA was used to work out D and trimming. Of a few hundred thousand clones listed, roughly 90% are singletons. Germline V gives CDR1 MNHEY, CDR2 SVGAGI. V was clipped by 6 bases and J by 0 bases; unmatched bases: 6. The CDR3 sequence is 15 residues long. The chain combines TRBV6-5 with TRBJ2-7; 9 bases agree with TRBD1. This sequence was found in a woman in her forties with COVID-19, enrolled during active disease. The specimen was peripheral blood. CDR3 region: CASRLGQGSSYEQYF. The CDR3 coding sequence is TGTGCCAGCAGACTCGGACAGGGGAGCTCCTACGAGCAGTACTTC.